These 25 T cell receptor beta chains were all obtained from the same sample, sequenced in a study of regulatory T cells in long-lasting Graves disease. As to time point: newly diagnosed GD, antithyroid drugs for less than 3 months. The TCR library was made from RNA that had been extracted from PBMCs in TRIzol. Library construction for TCR beta used iRepertoire HTBI primers and Arm-PCR of CDR3 regions. TCRdb re-called the multiplex PCR reads through MiXCR, storing one row per CDR3 protein. The data hold over 200,000 distinct CDR3 sequences, with under 20% observed a single time. These data are also associated with another study on T cells in Graves' hyperthyroidism and ophthalmopathy.

The sequences come from peripheral blood mononuclear cells (PBMCs), collected at new diagnosis, from a patient treated with antithyroid drugs. Every receptor here comes from a woman between 25 and 40 years old with Graves disease.

This clonotype has a handful of counts. A junction end diverges from the germline sequence, so it may reflect a read error. The chain is built from TRBV7-7 and TRBJ2-1, with 11 positions matching TRBD1. The CDR3 spans 16 residues. Germline CDR1 and CDR2: SSHAT and FNYEAQ (reference sequence). CDR3 protein: CASSAGTGGWSVEQFF. As DNA, the CDR3 is TGTGCTAGCAGCGCCGGGACAGGGGGTTGGAGTGTTGAGCAGTTCTTC. The complete variable domain, with remaining parts taken from reference TRBV7-7 and TRBJ2-1, reads GAGVSQSPRYKVTKRGQDVTLRCDPISSHATLYWYQQALGQGPEFLTYFNYEAQPDKSGLPSDRFSAERPEGSISTLTIQRTEQRDSAMYRCASSAGTGGWSVEQFFGPGTRLTVL.

This clonotype has just a few counts. V usage is TRBV19 and J usage is TRBJ2-7, with D perhaps matching TRBD2 (5 bases). The length of the CDR3 is 16 residues. Trimming left V 6 bases short and J 1 base short, with 19 bases between. Germline assignment: CDR1 LNHDA and CDR2 SQIVND (reference sequence). The CDR3 nucleotides read TGTGCCAGTAGCAGAGGTGGTGCTAGCCTTTCCTACGAGCAGTACTTC. The encoded protein is CASSRGGASLSYEQYF.

This chain uses TRBV5-6 with TRBJ1-1, with D unresolved. Deletions cut 0 bases from V and 1 base from J, with 10 bases between. The CDR3 runs 15 residues. CDR1 and CDR2 (germline): SGHDT, YYEEEE. CDR3 region: CASSLEFGRNTEAFF. The CDR3 DNA is TGTGCCAGCAGCTTGGAGTTTGGGCGGAACACTGAAGCTTTCTTT.

This clonotype was counted ten times or more. The chain couples TRBV6-1 to TRBJ2-7, with a possible D match to TRBD1 (6 bases). The CDR3 loop spans 14 amino acids. Trimming removed 5 bases at V and 2 bases at J, with 13 bases between. Germline V gene data show CDR1 as MNHNS and CDR2 as SASEGT. The CDR3 region has the DNA TGTGCCAGCAGTCGAGGACAGAATACCTACGAGCAGTACTTC. This codes for CASSRGQNTYEQYF.

In this sample, this clonotype turned up many times. This rearrangement joins TRBV6-5 to TRBJ1-2, with 7 bases matching TRBD1. This CDR3 region has 15 residues. Germline V gene sequence: CDR1 MNHEY, CDR2 SVGAGI. V lost 2 bases, J lost 6 bases, and 9 bases stayed unmatched. CDR3 sequence (DNA): TGTGCCAGCAGTTACACCGCAGGGGGAATTAATGGCTACACCTTC. Translating it yields CASSYTAGGINGYTF.

This clonotype was seen repeatedly, ten times or more. The chain recombines TRBV4-1 with TRBJ1-2; 7 bases line up with TRBD1. Germline V gives CDR1 MGHRA, CDR2 YSYEKL. The junction had 5 bases not matched to a gene; V was cut back by 4 bases and J by 6 bases. CDR3 size: 13 residues. The CDR3 spells CASSRLQGNGYTF. The CDR3 DNA is TGCGCCAGCAGCCGACTACAGGGGAATGGCTACACCTTC.

This clonotype appeared once. This clone may be a read error of a much larger clone one base away. The rearrangement links TRBV6-2 or TRBV6-3 to TRBJ2-7; D is tentatively TRBD1 or TRBD2 (7 bases each). Trimming cost V 6 bases and J 1 base, with 22 bases left between them. This CDR3 has 17 amino acids. Germline assignment: CDR1 MNHEY and CDR2 SVGEGT. CDR3 loop: CASRKQDRTRMSYEQYF. The CDR3 coding sequence is TGTGCCAGCAGAAAACAGGACAGGACTAGAATGTCCTACGAGCAGTACTTC.

This chain uses TRBV19 with TRBJ2-5, with a possible D match to TRBD2 (6 bases). Germline values: CDR1 LNHDA, CDR2 SQIVND (reference sequence). The CDR3 extends over 15 amino acids. The ends were cut back, 7 bases at V and 4 bases at J, with 19 bases in the middle. CDR3 DNA sequence: TGTGCCAGTAACACCGCTGGGGGGTTGGGAGAGACCCAGTACTTC. As protein: CASNTAGGLGETQYF.

In its sample, this clonotype was seen a few times. One base away lies a much larger clone, so this may be a sequencing read error. The V call is TRBV9, the J call TRBJ2-3, with unresolved D. The CDR3 is made up of 14 amino acids. CDR1 and CDR2 (germline): SGDLS, YYNGEE. Trimming removed 7 bases at V and 0 bases at J, with 12 bases between. The CDR3 DNA is TGTGCCAGCGGCGGCTTGGGGAGCACAGATACGCAGTATTTT. Its protein is CASGGLGSTDTQYF.

There are many counts of this clonotype. The CDR3 sequence is CASSRTSGGGDTQYF. The CDR3 nucleotides read TGTGCCAGCAGCCGAACTAGCGGGGGGGGAGATACGCAGTATTTT. V and J are TRBV12-3 or TRBV12-4 and TRBJ2-3; 13 bases are a match to TRBD2. The CDR3 is 15 amino acids. The junction had 5 bases not matched to a gene; V was cut back by 6 bases and J by 5 bases.

This clonotype was seen at least ten times. The J gene is TRBJ1-5, the V gene TRBV28; TRBD1 is a possible D gene (5 bases). Deletions cut 5 bases from V and 4 bases from J, with 15 bases between. Germline CDR1 and CDR2: MDHEN and SYDVKM. The CDR3 covers 15 residues. CDR3 in amino acids: CASSRLGGRNQPQHF. CDR3 in DNA: TGTGCCAGCAGTCGCCTGGGGGGACGTAATCAGCCCCAGCATTTT.

This clonotype was observed many times. CDR3 loop: CASSQELGVGDTEAFF. The CDR3 nucleotides are TGTGCCAGCAGCCAAGAATTGGGGGTTGGAGACACTGAAGCTTTCTTT. The chain carries TRBV3-1 and TRBJ1-1, with TRBD1 as a possible D gene (5 bases). This CDR3 is built from 16 residues. V lost 0 bases to trimming and J lost 3 bases, with 14 bases between them. The germline V gene encodes CDR1 LGHDT and CDR2 YNNKEL (reference sequence).

Ten or more counts support this clonotype. DNA for the CDR3: TGCAGTGCTAGACTTACAGGGATGAGCTATGGCTACACCTTC. Translated, it gives CSARLTGMSYGYTF. The chain uses TRBV20-1 and TRBJ1-2; the D gene is possibly TRBD1 (6 bases). The CDR3 is made up of 14 amino acids. Germline V gene data show CDR1 as DFQATT and CDR2 as SNEGSKA (reference sequence). V dropped 2 bases and J dropped 4 bases, with 14 bases sitting between them.

This chain uses TRBV9 with TRBJ2-3; D perhaps matches TRBD2 (7 bases). In germline, CDR1 is SGDLS, CDR2 YYNGEE. This CDR3 has 16 residues. V lost 1 base to trimming and J lost 1 base, with 13 bases between them. The DNA for the CDR3 is TGTGCCAGCAGCGTAATGGGGGGGCACGGCACAGATACGCAGTATTTT. Its protein is CASSVMGGHGTDTQYF.

This clonotype was seen more than once but under ten times. CDR3: CASSLGRPSAYLNYGYTF. CDR3 nucleotide sequence: TGTGCCAGCAGCTTGGGGAGGCCGTCAGCATACCTTAACTATGGCTACACCTTC. This chain connects TRBV5-5 to TRBJ1-2; no firm D call. Trimming cost V 0 bases and J 1 base, with 19 bases left between them. Germline V CDR1 and CDR2: SGHKS, YYEKEE (reference sequence). The length of the CDR3 is 18 residues. Together with reference TRBV5-5 and TRBJ1-2, the CDR3 gives the full variable domain: DAGVTQSPTHLIKTRGQQVTLRCSPISGHKSVSWYQQVLGQGPQFIFQYYEKEERGRGNFPDRFSARQFPNYSSELNVNALLLGDSALYLCASSLGRPSAYLNYGYTFGSGTRLTVV.

In its sample, this clonotype was seen once. The chain employs TRBV29-1 and TRBJ2-3; D uncertain. Germline CDR1 reads SQVTM; CDR2 reads ANQGSEA. The CDR3 totals 12 residues. Between the trimmed V and J ends, which lost 6 bases and 2 bases, there was a span of 9 bases. Here the CDR3 reads CSVVTVTDTQYF. CDR3 bases: TGCAGCGTGGTGACCGTCACAGATACGCAGTATTTT.

At least ten counts were recorded for this clonotype. The chain combines TRBV20-1 with TRBJ2-7; D unclear. Trimming took off 0 bases at V and 3 bases at J, with 12 bases between the two ends. CDR1 is DFQATT and CDR2 is SNEGSKA in the germline V gene (reference sequence). The CDR3 totals 14 residues. CDR3 bases: TGCAGTGCTAGAGATACAGACGGACGCTACGAGCAGTACTTC. This sequence encodes CSARDTDGRYEQYF.

There are many counts of this clonotype. This sequence joins TRBV5-5 and TRBJ2-2; no clear D gene. The V and J ends lost 0 bases and 1 base respectively, with 10 bases between them. The CDR3 covers 16 residues. CDR1 SGHKS and CDR2 YYEKEE come from the germline V gene (reference sequence). The CDR3 reads CASSLEVRQNTGELFF. CDR3 sequence (DNA): TGTGCCAGCAGCTTGGAGGTTCGCCAGAACACCGGGGAGCTGTTTTTT. Drawing the rest from reference TRBV5-5 and TRBJ2-2, the complete variable domain is DAGVTQSPTHLIKTRGQQVTLRCSPISGHKSVSWYQQVLGQGPQFIFQYYEKEERGRGNFPDRFSARQFPNYSSELNVNALLLGDSALYLCASSLEVRQNTGELFFGEGSRLTVL.

Ten or more counts support this clonotype. The chain couples TRBV18 to TRBJ1-1; D gene unclear. Trimming stripped 6 bases from V and 1 base from J, with 6 bases between. Germline CDR1 reads KGHSH; CDR2 reads LQKENI. The CDR3 consists of 12 residues. The CDR3 DNA is TGTGCCAGCTCGATTCCGAACACTGAAGCTTTCTTT. Its translation: CASSIPNTEAFF. Complete variable domain (other parts from reference TRBV18 and TRBJ1-1): NAGVMQNPRHLVRRRGQEARLRCSPMKGHSHVYWYRQLPEEGLKFMVYLQKENIIDESGMPKERFSAEFPKEGPSILRIQQVVRGDSAAYFCASSIPNTEAFFGQGTRLTVV.

This clonotype was picked up many times. V is TRBV12-3 or TRBV12-4 and J is TRBJ2-1; TRBD2 matches 11 bases. Losses at the gene ends were 5 bases for V and 6 bases for J; bases not matched to a gene: 3. The CDR3 is 14 amino acids. Here the CDR3 DNA reads TGTGCCAGCAGTGAGACTAGCGGGGTCAATGAGCAGTTCTTC. Its translation: CASSETSGVNEQFF.

This clonotype appeared many times. The chain employs TRBV11-2 and TRBJ2-7; 8 bases agree with TRBD2. The CDR3 loop spans 16 amino acids. From germline, CDR1 is SGHAT and CDR2 FQNNGV. The J segment lost 6 bases and the V segment lost 1 base, leaving 11 bases of the junction unmatched. The CDR3 bases are TGTGCCAGCAGCTTAGCCTGGGACGGGGGGGCGAGCGAGCAGTACTTC. Translation gives CASSLAWDGGASEQYF.

On this clonotype: The junction and the germline gene differ at one end; a read error may be behind it. The chain uses TRBV7-2 and TRBJ2-3, with D possibly being TRBD2 (5 bases). CDR1 is SGHTA, CDR2 FQGNSA, per germline. The CDR3 is 16 amino acids. The CDR3 sequence is CASSQGLASRTDTQCF. Written as DNA, the CDR3 is TGTGCCAGCAGCCAAGGGCTAGCTAGTCGCACAGATACGCAGTGTTTT.

This clonotype has a handful of counts. This may arise from a read error, as a much more abundant clone is one base away. The chain carries TRBV6-1 and TRBJ1-2; no definite D call. This CDR3 contains 15 residues. Looked up from germline, CDR1 is MNHNS and CDR2 is SASEGT. The germline V and J ends were trimmed by 7 bases and 6 bases, with 21 bases remaining between them. CDR3 region: CASISSWLYTHGYTF. In DNA form, the CDR3 reads TGTGCCAGCATTTCGTCGTGGCTCTATACTCATGGCTACACCTTC.

This clonotype was observed at least ten times. The V and J genes are TRBV7-9 and TRBJ1-1, with D unresolved. Trimming removed 5 bases from V and 6 bases from J, with 13 bases in between. The germline V gene has CDR1 SEHNR and CDR2 FQNEAQ (reference sequence). The CDR3 has 13 amino acids. As DNA, the CDR3 is TGTGCCAGCAGCCCCCCGGACCACCCTGAAGCTTTCTTT. Its translation is CASSPPDHPEAFF.

About this clonotype: This clone may be a read error of a much larger clone one base away. The CDR3 ends on some other residue instead of the conserved phenylalanine or tryptophan, so this is likely a read error. The V call is TRBV18, the J call TRBJ2-1; the D is unclear. The DNA matches TRBJ2-5 better at its end, which makes the J call doubtful. This CDR3 has 14 residues. CDR1 and CDR2 (germline): KGHSH, LQKENI. The CDR3 DNA sequence: TGTGCCAGCTCACCTCCTCCCGACGAAGAGACCCAGTACATC. Its protein is CASSPPPDEETQYI.